What follows describes a single TCR beta chain. Clinical histories supplied by participants themselves formed the basis of cohort assignment. The germline V and J ends were trimmed by 10 bases and 2 bases, with 12 bases remaining between them. Per the germline V gene, CDR1 is MNHEY and CDR2 is SMNVEV (reference sequence). The CDR3 covers 13 residues. The sample is drawn from a study of blood T cell repertoires in COVID-19. The method was immunoSEQ multiplex PCR; TCRdb's version includes in-frame clones alone and lacks a portion of them. Of 320,000 or so clones in the sample, about 90% are singletons; the top ten hold under 1.3%.

Source material: PBMCs or T cells enriched from blood (not recorded which). This chain uses TRBV27 with TRBJ2-1; the D gene is possibly TRBD2 (6 bases). The receptor was derived from a woman in her twenties or thirties who had recovered from COVID-19. CDR3 in DNA: TGTGCCACCGGGGACTGGCCCTACAATGAGCAGTTCTTC. Translated: CATGDWPYNEQFF.